These 24 T cell receptor beta chains came from one sample sequenced in a study of post-analysis software for immune sequencing data. The TCR beta cDNA libraries contained unique molecular identifiers. Using its own MiXCR run on the PCR reads, TCRdb lists one record per CDR3 protein. This table holds approximately 350,000 distinct CDR3 sequences, approximately 38% found once. Whole-study findings and limits: Among several TRBV segments more frequent in patients than controls were TRBV5-6, TRBV5-1 and TRBV20-1.

No antigens are known for them. Sequenced sample: blood. These receptors came from a girl aged 5-17 years with multiple sclerosis.

This clonotype occurred once. The V call is TRBV3-1, the J call TRBJ2-5, with 11 positions matching TRBD2. CDR1 LGHDT and CDR2 YNNKEL come from the germline V gene (reference sequence). V lost 1 base, J lost 11 bases, and 12 bases stayed unmatched. CDR3 size: 16 residues. CDR3 protein: CASSQVWPSGGKEQYF. The CDR3 bases are TGTGCCAGCAGCCAAGTTTGGCCTAGCGGGGGGAAAGAGCAGTACTTC.

This clonotype was seen once. V is TRBV12-3 or TRBV12-4 and J is TRBJ1-1; 7 bases map to TRBD1. The CDR3 loop spans 15 amino acids. Germline trimming cut 5 bases from V and 1 base from J; bases unmatched to any gene: 7. The CDR3 is CASSLRDRPNTEAFF. CDR3 coding DNA: TGTGCCAGCAGTCTTCGGGACAGACCGAACACTGAAGCTTTCTTT.

This clonotype was recorded many times. The chain recombines TRBV28 with TRBJ2-7, with 9 bases matching TRBD1. The CDR3 has 14 residues. V lost 5 bases and J lost 0; bases outside the gene matches: 2. Germline CDR1 reads MDHEN; CDR2 reads SYDVKM. The CDR3 DNA sequence: TGTGCCAGCAGTGGGACAGGGTCCTCCTACGAGCAGTACTTC. Amino acid sequence: CASSGTGSSYEQYF.

This clonotype was seen more than once but under ten times. The chain carries TRBV6-6 and TRBJ1-6; 7 bases are shared with TRBD1. CDR1 and CDR2 (germline): MNHNY, SVGAGI (reference sequence). This CDR3 has 15 residues. V lost 6 bases, J lost 7 bases, and 9 bases stayed unmatched. The CDR3 region has the DNA TGTGCCAGCAGCGACCGACAGGGTCGGAATTCACCCCTCCACTTT. As protein: CASSDRQGRNSPLHF.

The chain carries TRBV24-1 and TRBJ2-7; D gene ambiguous. Trimming cost V 3 bases and J 0 bases, with 8 bases left between them. This CDR3 is 14 amino acids long. From germline, CDR1 is KGHDR and CDR2 SFDVKD. CDR3: CATSDPLSSYEQYF. As DNA, the CDR3 is TGTGCCACCAGTGATCCCCTCAGCTCCTACGAGCAGTACTTC.

This clonotype appeared a few times. The V and J genes are TRBV11-2 and TRBJ1-2, with no clear D. V lost 5 bases, J lost 7 bases, and 17 bases lay in between. Germline assignment: CDR1 SGHAT and CDR2 FQNNGV. CDR3 length equals 14 residues. The CDR3 DNA reads TGTGCCAGCAGCCCAGAGAGGGCAGTGGGTGGCTACACCTTC. This encodes CASSPERAVGGYTF.

The chain carries TRBV29-1 and TRBJ1-2; D uncertain. This CDR3 has 11 amino acids. V was pared by 2 bases and J by 6 bases, with 7 bases between. Per germline, CDR1 SQVTM and CDR2 ANQGSEA. The CDR3 spells CSVETFHGYTF. The CDR3 DNA reads TGCAGCGTTGAAACCTTCCATGGCTACACCTTC.

The table lists this clonotype with a few counts. The J gene is TRBJ1-1, the V gene TRBV18; D might be TRBD1 (5 bases). Germline V lookup: CDR1 KGHSH, CDR2 LQKENI. Trimming cost V 3 bases and J 3 bases, with 11 bases left between them. The CDR3 runs to 14 residues. CDR3 nucleotide sequence: TGTGCCAGCTCACCCCTTGGGGGTGACACTGAAGCTTTCTTT. Translated, it gives CASSPLGGDTEAFF.

The chain couples TRBV12-3 or TRBV12-4 to TRBJ2-1, with D perhaps matching TRBD1 or TRBD2 (7 bases each). Between the trimmed V and J ends, which lost 3 bases and 8 bases, there was a span of 14 bases. This CDR3 is built from 14 residues. CDR3 sequence reads: CASSFRQGGDEQFF. The CDR3, as DNA: TGTGCCAGCAGTTTTCGCCAGGGGGGGGATGAGCAGTTCTTC.

This clonotype was recorded a few times. The rearrangement links TRBV18 to TRBJ1-6; D call uncertain. V dropped 1 base and J dropped 7 bases, with 8 bases sitting between them. CDR3 length equals 14 residues. CDR1 KGHSH and CDR2 LQKENI come from the germline V gene. CDR3 protein: CASSPQDGNSPLHF. CDR3 DNA: TGTGCCAGCTCACCACAGGACGGGAATTCACCCCTCCACTTT.

The rearrangement links TRBV4-1 to TRBJ2-1; possibly TRBD2 for D (5 bases). The CDR3 extends over 17 amino acids. Trimming removed 1 base at V and 0 bases at J, with 13 bases between. CDR1 is MGHRA and CDR2 is YSYEKL in the germline V gene. The CDR3 DNA sequence: TGCGCCAGCAGCCAAGGAGGGTGGCAGAGCTCCTACAATGAGCAGTTCTTC. It specifies CASSQGGWQSSYNEQFF.

This clonotype was observed a few times. The V gene is TRBV7-2, the J gene TRBJ2-3; D may match TRBD1 or TRBD2 (5 bases each). CDR1 and CDR2 (germline): SGHTA, FQGNSA. The CDR3 length is 13 residues. Between the trimmed V and J ends, which lost 3 bases and 4 bases, there was a span of 8 bases. In nucleotides, the CDR3 is TGTGCCAGCAGCTTCATGGGGGCAGATACGCAGTATTTT. This encodes CASSFMGADTQYF.

At least ten counts were recorded for this clonotype. CDR3 loop: CASSHGGWVNTEAFF. The DNA for the CDR3 is TGTGCCAGCAGCCATGGTGGGTGGGTGAACACTGAAGCTTTCTTT. This rearrangement joins TRBV3-1 to TRBJ1-1; D is ambiguous. CDR3 size: 15 residues. In germline, CDR1 is LGHDT, CDR2 YNNKEL (reference sequence). V was cut by 3 bases and J by 0 bases, with 11 bases left in between. The variable domain in full, completed from reference TRBV3-1 and TRBJ1-1, reads DTAVSQTPKYLVTQMGNDKSIKCEQNLGHDTMYWYKQDSKKFLKIMFSYNNKELIINETVPNRFSPKSPDKAHLNLHINSLELGDSAVYFCASSHGGWVNTEAFFGQGTRLTVV.

In its sample, this clonotype was seen a few times. This sequence joins TRBV15 and TRBJ1-2; possibly TRBD1 for D (6 bases). There are 14 residues in the CDR3. The V end lost 5 bases, the J end lost 1 base, and 11 bases lay between the germline ends. Germline assignment: CDR1 LNHNV and CDR2 YYDKDF (reference sequence). For the CDR3, the DNA is TGTGCCACCAGCCTGGACAGCTATAACTATGGCTACACCTTC. It encodes CATSLDSYNYGYTF.

The sample holds one count of this clonotype. This rearrangement joins TRBV7-9 to TRBJ1-1; the D is unclear. V was pared by 1 base and J by 0 bases, with 15 bases between. Germline CDR1 and CDR2: SEHNR and FQNEAQ (reference sequence). This CDR3 has 17 amino acids. The CDR3 loop reads CASSLDTALGVNTEAFF. The CDR3 nucleotides read TGTGCCAGCAGCTTAGATACCGCGCTAGGAGTGAACACTGAAGCTTTCTTT.

This clonotype has just a few counts. This chain links TRBV7-3 with TRBJ2-5, with D perhaps TRBD1 (6 bases). The ends were cut back, 2 bases at V and 2 bases at J, with 12 bases in the middle. The CDR3 is 15 amino acids. In germline, CDR1 is SGHTA, CDR2 FQGTGA. DNA of the CDR3: TGTGCCAGCAGCTTATACCCAGGGGCGCAAGAGACCCAGTACTTC. It yields the protein CASSLYPGAQETQYF.

J is TRBJ2-7 and V is TRBV29-1; no firm D call. The CDR3 contains 10 residues. Trimming left V 2 bases short and J 6 bases short, with 5 bases between. Looked up from germline, CDR1 is SQVTM and CDR2 is ANQGSEA. CDR3 in DNA: TGCAGCGTTGAAAGGTCCGAGCAGTACTTC. The encoded protein is CSVERSEQYF.

This chain links TRBV3-1 with TRBJ1-5; 8 nucleotides agree with TRBD1. The CDR3 runs to 14 residues. Unmatched junction bases numbered 9, after V lost 5 bases and J lost 9 bases. Germline CDR1 is LGHDT and CDR2 is YNNKEL (reference sequence). CDR3 in amino acids: CASSSGQAAGPQHF. As DNA, the CDR3 is TGTGCCAGCAGCTCGGGACAGGCCGCCGGGCCCCAGCATTTT.

This clonotype has just a few counts. This rearrangement joins TRBV15 to TRBJ1-4, with D perhaps TRBD1 (5 bases). Germline V CDR1 and CDR2: LNHNV, YYDKDF (reference sequence). V was trimmed by 0 bases and J by 11 bases, leaving 13 bases between them. The CDR3 runs 14 residues. CDR3 nucleotide sequence: TGTGCCACCAGCAGAGATCGGGGCGAGGGGAAACTGTTTTTT. Its translation: CATSRDRGEGKLFF.

This rearrangement joins TRBV7-2 to TRBJ2-4; D call uncertain. V was shortened by 3 bases and J by 13 bases, with 10 bases between the two germline ends. CDR3 length: 11 amino acids. Germline CDR1 and CDR2: SGHTA and FQGNSA. The CDR3 region is CASSFCLEQYF. The DNA for the CDR3 is TGTGCCAGCAGCTTCTGCCTGGAGCAGTACTTC. The full variable domain, rest sourced from reference TRBV7-2 and TRBJ2-4, is GAGVSQSPSNKVTEKGKDVELRCDPISGHTALYWYRQSLGQGLEFLIYFQGNSAPDKSGLPSDRFSAERTGGSVSTLTIQRTQQEDSAVYLCASSFCLEQYFGAGTRLSVL.

The chain has TRBV12-3 or TRBV12-4 and TRBJ2-5, with TRBD1 matching 9 bases. J lost 6 bases, V lost 6 bases, and 8 bases had no gene match. This CDR3 has 14 residues. The DNA of the CDR3 is TGTGCCAGCAGCCTCGGGACAGGGCTAAAGACCCAGTACTTC. It yields the protein CASSLGTGLKTQYF.

The rearrangement links TRBV20-1 to TRBJ2-1, with 7 bases lining up with TRBD2. The CDR3 loop spans 12 amino acids. V dropped 5 bases and J dropped 8; count of bases not matched to a gene: 6. CDR1 and CDR2 from the germline V gene are DFQATT and SNEGSKA (reference sequence). In DNA form, the CDR3 reads TGCAGTGCTTGGGGGGGGGTGGATGAGCAGTTCTTC. Amino acids: CSAWGGVDEQFF.

The gene calls are TRBV9 and TRBJ2-3; unclear D gene. The CDR3 has 13 amino acids. Trimming cost V 2 bases and J 6 bases, with 10 bases left between them. The germline V gene has CDR1 SGDLS and CDR2 YYNGEE. CDR3 sequence: CASSVKRSDTQYF. CDR3 DNA: TGTGCCAGCAGCGTGAAGAGGTCGGATACGCAGTATTTT.

The chain joins TRBV10-2 to TRBJ1-5; D not certain. The V end lost 3 bases, the J end lost 7 bases, and 19 bases lay between the germline ends. The CDR3 covers 16 residues. Germline V CDR1 and CDR2: WSHSY, SAAADI. The CDR3 DNA is TGCGCCAGCAGTGAAGGAGAGTGGGCGGCTGAGCAGCCCCAGCATTTT. It translates to CASSEGEWAAEQPQHF.